The clone carrying this T cell receptor beta chain has just one count. Clones were sequenced by immunoSEQ multiplex PCR, and TCRdb holds only the in-frame ones, with some missing. The sample shows around 100,000 clones, 90% of them seen only once. The source of the sample is a study of control samples from healthy donors and cancer patients. The CDR3 consists of 13 residues. Germline CDR1 and CDR2: LGHDT and YNNKEL (reference sequence). V was shortened by 3 bases and J by 3 bases, with 9 bases between the two germline ends. The origin of this receptor is a young woman in good health. The V gene is TRBV3-1 (or the pseudogene TRBV3-2), the J gene TRBJ2-7, with D perhaps TRBD2 (6 bases). The sample comprised blood. The CDR3 sequence is CASSQRDGYEQYF. The DNA of the CDR3 is TGTGCCAGCAGCCAGCGGGACGGCTACGAGCAGTACTTC.